These 14 T cell receptor beta chains share one sample of origin, sequenced in a study of blood T cell repertoires in COVID-19. Using immunoSEQ multiplex PCR, the repertoire was profiled, and TCRdb retains in-frame clones only, with some absent. The sample records roughly 150,000 clones, roughly 80% being singletons. Input material: peripheral blood. All receptors derive from an elderly woman with COVID-19, enrolled during active disease.

The chain employs TRBV5-4 and TRBJ2-6, with 7 bases aligning to TRBD2. CDR1 and CDR2 from the germline V gene are SGHNT and YYREEE (reference sequence). J was trimmed by 2 bases and V by 4 bases; bases with no gene match: 9. The CDR3 length is 17 residues. CDR3 sequence reads: CASSPGGGVTGANVLTF. In nucleotides, the CDR3 is TGTGCCAGCAGCCCGGGAGGAGGGGTAACTGGGGCCAACGTCCTGACTTTC.

V gene TRBV11-3 combines with J gene TRBJ2-1, with D possibly matching TRBD2 (5 bases). Trimming cost V 2 bases and J 3 bases, with 8 bases left between them. Germline V gene data show CDR1 as SGHNT and CDR2 as YENEEA. The CDR3 totals 14 residues. CDR3 sequence: CASSLSGRYNEQFF. CDR3 DNA sequence: TGTGCCAGCAGCTTAAGCGGCCGCTACAATGAGCAGTTCTTC. Using reference TRBV11-3 and TRBJ2-1 for the parts outside the CDR3, the full variable domain is EAGVVQSPRYKIIEKKQPVAFWCNPISGHNTLYWYLQNLGQGPELLIRYENEEAVDDSQLPKDRFSAERLKGVDSTLKIQPAELGDSAVYLCASSLSGRYNEQFFGPGTRLTVL.

The chain joins TRBV9 to TRBJ2-1; TRBD2 aligns across 8 bases. Per the germline V gene, CDR1 is SGDLS and CDR2 is YYNGEE. The CDR3 extends over 15 amino acids. V trimming: 4 bases; J trimming: 2 bases; junction bases outside the gene matches: 5. The CDR3 spells CASSRTSRPYNEQFF. The CDR3 DNA sequence: TGTGCCAGCAGCCGGACTAGCCGGCCCTACAATGAGCAGTTCTTC.

The count of this clone is one. CDR3 region: CASSPDALFPQYF. The CDR3 nucleotides read TGTGCCAGCAGCCCAGATGCCCTTTTTCCGCAGTATTTT. This chain connects TRBV7-9 to TRBJ2-3; D unresolved. Deletions cut 5 bases from V and 10 bases from J, with 16 bases between. Germline V CDR1 and CDR2: SEHNR, FQNEAQ (reference sequence). The length of the CDR3 is 13 residues.

The chain recombines TRBV5-8 with TRBJ1-1; 9 bases map to TRBD1. This CDR3 has 15 residues. With V trimmed by 0 bases and J by 6 bases, 6 bases remained unmatched. The germline CDR1 and CDR2 sequences are SGHTS and YDEGEE. This chain's CDR3 is CASSLAGQGVAEAFF. As DNA, the CDR3 is TGTGCCAGCAGCTTGGCGGGACAGGGTGTGGCTGAAGCTTTCTTT. Combining the CDR3 with reference TRBV5-8 and TRBJ1-1 gives the whole variable domain EAGVTQSPTHLIKTRGQQATLRCSPISGHTSVYWYQQALGLGLQFLLWYDEGEERNRGNFPPRFSGRQFPNYSSELNVNALELEDSALYLCASSLAGQGVAEAFFGQGTRLTVV.

The chain combines TRBV5-4 with TRBJ1-1; D gene ambiguous. This CDR3 contains 13 residues. The germline V gene encodes CDR1 SGHNT and CDR2 YYREEE (reference sequence). Trimming pared 7 bases from V and 1 base from J, leaving 11 bases between. Here the CDR3 reads CASRGPTNTEAFF. CDR3 DNA: TGTGCCAGCCGAGGGCCGACGAACACTGAAGCTTTCTTT.

The chain combines TRBV19 with TRBJ2-2, with a tentative D call TRBD1 (5 bases). The CDR3 is 16 residues long. V lost 3 bases, J lost 4 bases, and 15 bases lay in between. The germline CDR1 and CDR2 sequences are LNHDA and SQIVND (reference sequence). The CDR3 bases are TGTGCCAGTAGTATCGGGTGGGGCTCGAGCACCGGGGAGCTGTTTTTT. It codes for CASSIGWGSSTGELFF.

The chain uses TRBV10-1 and TRBJ1-1; D gene ambiguous. The V end lost 7 bases, the J end lost 3 bases, and 12 bases lay between the germline ends. The V gene's germline CDR1 is WNHNN and CDR2 SYGVQD (reference sequence). The CDR3 sequence is 13 residues long. CDR3 region: CASTPDIYTEAFF. The DNA for the CDR3 is TGCGCCAGCACGCCAGATATTTACACTGAAGCTTTCTTT.

The J gene is TRBJ2-7, the V gene TRBV11-2, with a weak D call TRBD2 (6 bases). The V and J ends lost 0 bases and 5 bases respectively, with 11 bases between them. Germline CDR1 is SGHAT and CDR2 is FQNNGV. CDR3 length: 14 residues. The chain's CDR3 is CASSLEASDNEQYF. The CDR3 DNA follows: TGTGCCAGCAGCTTAGAAGCTAGCGACAACGAGCAGTACTTC.

The chain combines TRBV9 with TRBJ2-5; 7 bases line up with TRBD2. The germline V gene encodes CDR1 SGDLS and CDR2 YYNGEE. Germline trimming cut 0 bases from V and 4 bases from J; bases unmatched to any gene: 3. The CDR3 extends over 14 amino acids. CDR3 residues: CASSVAQRGETQYF. CDR3 in DNA: TGTGCCAGCAGCGTAGCCCAGCGGGGAGAGACCCAGTACTTC.

This sequence joins TRBV19 and TRBJ2-5; D perhaps matches TRBD2 (6 bases). The CDR3 length is 13 residues. Germline V gene data show CDR1 as LNHDA and CDR2 as SQIVND (reference sequence). Trimming shortened V by 10 bases and J by 5 bases, and 17 bases separated the two germline ends. CDR3 residues: CATSENTGETQYF. The CDR3 DNA follows: TGTGCCACTAGCGAAAACACCGGGGAGACCCAGTACTTC.

V gene TRBV5-1 combines with J gene TRBJ1-2; the D gene is possibly TRBD1 (5 bases). The germline CDR1 and CDR2 sequences are SGHRS and YFSETQ. CDR3 length: 16 amino acids. The V end lost 0 bases, the J end lost 4 bases, and 16 bases lay between the germline ends. In nucleotides, the CDR3 is TGCGCCAGCAGCTTGGGGGCCGGGACTGCACTCTATGGCTACACCTTC. Protein: CASSLGAGTALYGYTF.

This clone was picked up a small number of times. V and J are TRBV5-6 and TRBJ1-2; 7 bases match TRBD1. Germline V lookup: CDR1 SGHDT, CDR2 YYEEEE. CDR3 length: 15 amino acids. Unmatched junction bases numbered 14, after V lost 4 bases and J lost 8 bases. CDR3 region: CASSRKQGDLGGYTF. The CDR3 DNA follows: TGTGCCAGCAGCAGAAAGCAGGGGGACCTAGGCGGCTACACCTTC.

This chain connects TRBV5-4 to TRBJ1-2; D remains unclear. The CDR3 sequence is 14 residues long. Per the germline V gene, CDR1 is SGHNT and CDR2 is YYREEE (reference sequence). V lost 6 bases and J lost 8, with 20 bases in between. As DNA, the CDR3 is TGTGCCAGCACCCTAGTTAGGCAGAGTGAAGGCTACACCTTC. This sequence encodes CASTLVRQSEGYTF.